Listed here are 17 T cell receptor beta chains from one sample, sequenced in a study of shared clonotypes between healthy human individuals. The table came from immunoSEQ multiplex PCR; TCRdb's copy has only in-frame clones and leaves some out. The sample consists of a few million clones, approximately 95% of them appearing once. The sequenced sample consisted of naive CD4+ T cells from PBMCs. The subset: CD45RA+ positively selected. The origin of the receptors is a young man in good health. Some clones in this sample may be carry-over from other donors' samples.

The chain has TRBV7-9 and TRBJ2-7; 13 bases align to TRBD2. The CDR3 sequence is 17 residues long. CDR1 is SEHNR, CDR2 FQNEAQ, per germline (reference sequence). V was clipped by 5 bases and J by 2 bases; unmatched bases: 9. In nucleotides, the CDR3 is TGTGCCAGCAGCATCAATCCGGGACTAGCGGGGACCTACGAGCAGTACTTC. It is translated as CASSINPGLAGTYEQYF. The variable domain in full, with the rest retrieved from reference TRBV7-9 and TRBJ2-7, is DTGVSQNPRHKITKRGQNVTFRCDPISEHNRLYWYRQTLGQGPEFLTYFQNEAQLEKSRLLSDRFSAERPKGSFSTLEIQRTEQGDSAMYLCASSINPGLAGTYEQYFGPGTRLTVT.

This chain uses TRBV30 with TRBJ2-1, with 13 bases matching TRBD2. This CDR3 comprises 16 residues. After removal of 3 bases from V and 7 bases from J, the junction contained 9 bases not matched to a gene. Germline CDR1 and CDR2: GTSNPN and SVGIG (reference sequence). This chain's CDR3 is CAWSQPGLAGMNEQFF. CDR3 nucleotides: TGTGCCTGGAGCCAACCGGGACTAGCGGGAATGAATGAGCAGTTCTTC.

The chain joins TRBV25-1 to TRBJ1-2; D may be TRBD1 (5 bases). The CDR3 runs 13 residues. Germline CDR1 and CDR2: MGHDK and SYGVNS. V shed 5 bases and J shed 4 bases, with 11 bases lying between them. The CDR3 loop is CASSRQGGYGYTF. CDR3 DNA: TGTGCCAGCAGTCGTCAGGGTGGCTATGGCTACACCTTC.

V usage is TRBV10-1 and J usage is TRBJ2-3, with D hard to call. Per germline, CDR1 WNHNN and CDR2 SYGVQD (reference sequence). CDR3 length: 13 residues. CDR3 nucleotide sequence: TGCGTCCCCCTTCGGAGCTTCCCAGATACGCAGTATTTT. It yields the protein CVPLRSFPDTQYF.

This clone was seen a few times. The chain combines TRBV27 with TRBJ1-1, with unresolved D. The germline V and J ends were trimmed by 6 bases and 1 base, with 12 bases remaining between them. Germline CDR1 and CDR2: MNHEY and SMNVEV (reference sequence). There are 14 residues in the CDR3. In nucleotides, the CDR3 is TGTGCCAGCAGCCGCGAGTGGGAGAACACTGAAGCTTTCTTT. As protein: CASSREWENTEAFF.

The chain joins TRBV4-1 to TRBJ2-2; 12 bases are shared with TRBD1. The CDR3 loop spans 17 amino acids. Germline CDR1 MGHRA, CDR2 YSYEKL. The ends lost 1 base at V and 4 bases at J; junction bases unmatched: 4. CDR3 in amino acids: CASSQGGTGGSTGELFF. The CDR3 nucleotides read TGCGCCAGCAGCCAAGGGGGGACAGGGGGCTCCACCGGGGAGCTGTTTTTT.

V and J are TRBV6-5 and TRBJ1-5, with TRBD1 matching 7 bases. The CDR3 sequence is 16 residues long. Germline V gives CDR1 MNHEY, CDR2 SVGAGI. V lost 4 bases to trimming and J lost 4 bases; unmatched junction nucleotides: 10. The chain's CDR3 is CASSLRRDRTNQPQHF. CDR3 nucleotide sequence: TGTGCCAGCAGTTTGCGCCGGGACAGAACAAATCAGCCCCAGCATTTT.

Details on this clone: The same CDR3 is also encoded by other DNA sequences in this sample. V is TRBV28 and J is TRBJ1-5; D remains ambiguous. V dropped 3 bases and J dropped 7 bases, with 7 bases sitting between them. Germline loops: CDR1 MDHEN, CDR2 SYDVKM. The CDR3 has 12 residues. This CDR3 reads CASSLFGQPQHF. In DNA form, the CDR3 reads TGTGCCAGCAGTTTGTTCGGCCAGCCCCAGCATTTT.

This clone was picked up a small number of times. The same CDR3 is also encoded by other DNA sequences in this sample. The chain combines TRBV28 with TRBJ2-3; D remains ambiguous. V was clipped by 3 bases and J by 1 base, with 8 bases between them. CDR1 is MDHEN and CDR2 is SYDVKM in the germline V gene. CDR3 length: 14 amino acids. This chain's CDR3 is CASSFSSGTDTQYF. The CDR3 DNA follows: TGTGCCAGCAGTTTTTCAAGCGGCACAGATACGCAGTATTTT.

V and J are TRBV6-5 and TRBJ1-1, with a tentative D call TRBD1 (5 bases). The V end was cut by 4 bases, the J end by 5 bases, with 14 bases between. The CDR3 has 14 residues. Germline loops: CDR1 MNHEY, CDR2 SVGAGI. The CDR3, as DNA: TGTGCCAGCAGTTTTCGGGACGGCCGGACTGAAGCTTTCTTT. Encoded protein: CASSFRDGRTEAFF.

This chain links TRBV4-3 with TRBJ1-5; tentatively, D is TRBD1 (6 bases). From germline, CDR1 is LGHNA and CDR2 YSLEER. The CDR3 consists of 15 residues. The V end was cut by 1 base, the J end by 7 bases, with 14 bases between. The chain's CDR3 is CASSQGRGSGQPQHF. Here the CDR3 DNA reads TGCGCCAGCAGCCAAGGAAGGGGGTCAGGGCAGCCCCAGCATTTT.

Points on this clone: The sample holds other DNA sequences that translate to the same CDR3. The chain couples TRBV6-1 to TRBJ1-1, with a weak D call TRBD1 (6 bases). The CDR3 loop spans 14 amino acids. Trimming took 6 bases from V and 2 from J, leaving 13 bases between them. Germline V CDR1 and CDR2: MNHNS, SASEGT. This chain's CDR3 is CASSVGRGNTEAFF. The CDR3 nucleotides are TGTGCCAGCAGCGTCGGCAGGGGAAACACTGAAGCTTTCTTT.

The CDR3 bases are TGCGCCAGCAGCTTTAAGGGGGCGTACGAAACCGGGGAGCTGTTTTTT. This translates into CASSFKGAYETGELFF. The chain uses TRBV5-1 and TRBJ2-2, with 7 bases lining up with TRBD1. There are 16 residues in the CDR3. Germline-derived CDR1 and CDR2 are SGHRS and YFSETQ. The ends lost 2 bases at V and 5 bases at J; junction bases unmatched: 9.

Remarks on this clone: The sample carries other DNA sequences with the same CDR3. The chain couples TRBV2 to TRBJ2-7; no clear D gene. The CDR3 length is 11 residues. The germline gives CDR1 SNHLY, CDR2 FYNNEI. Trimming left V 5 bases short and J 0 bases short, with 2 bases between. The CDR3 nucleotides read TGTGCCAGCAGTTCCTCCTACGAGCAGTACTTC. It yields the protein CASSSSYEQYF.

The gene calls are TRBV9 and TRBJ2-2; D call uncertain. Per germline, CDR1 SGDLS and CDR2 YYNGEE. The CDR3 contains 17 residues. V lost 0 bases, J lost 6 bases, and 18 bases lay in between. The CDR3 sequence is CASSVATGRPSAGELFF. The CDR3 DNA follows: TGTGCCAGCAGCGTAGCTACGGGCAGACCATCTGCCGGGGAGCTGTTTTTT.

CDR3 region: CASSSTGGRSEKLFF. As DNA, the CDR3 is TGTGCCAGCAGTTCCACAGGGGGCAGGAGTGAAAAACTGTTTTTT. V gene TRBV28 combines with J gene TRBJ1-4; 9 nucleotides agree with TRBD1. V lost 4 bases and J lost 7; bases outside the gene matches: 7. The CDR3 runs 15 residues. CDR1 is MDHEN, CDR2 SYDVKM, per germline.

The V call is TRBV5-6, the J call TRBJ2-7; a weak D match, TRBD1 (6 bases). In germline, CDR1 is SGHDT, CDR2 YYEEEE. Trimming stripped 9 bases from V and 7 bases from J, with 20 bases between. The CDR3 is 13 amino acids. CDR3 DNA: TGTGCCATCTCGGCACAGGGTCGCGGAGAGCAGTACTTC. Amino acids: CAISAQGRGEQYF.